This T cell receptor beta chain was identified in a study of cytomegalovirus exposure and HLA in healthy donors. CDR3 length: 16 residues. With 2 bases clipped from V and 5 bases from J, the junction kept 6 bases outside the gene matches. Germline CDR1 reads MNHNS; CDR2 reads SASEGT. Vbeta (60) and Jbeta (13) primers were used in the PCR. The table came from immunoSEQ multiplex PCR; TCRdb's copy has only in-frame clones and leaves some out. This table has approximately 100,000 clones, 74% appearing once. The material sequenced was PBMCs. V gene TRBV6-1 combines with J gene TRBJ2-3; TRBD2 matches at 11 bases. The origin of this receptor is a middle-aged man in good health and CMV-seropositive. The CDR3 DNA is TGTGCCAGCAGTGAACCTTTAGCGGGAGGGAGAGATACGCAGTATTTT. Its translation: CASSEPLAGGRDTQYF.